Shown below are 29 T cell receptor beta chains from a single sample sequenced in a study of T cell repertoires in cytomegalovirus infection. TCRdb passed the reads through MiXCR, listing each CDR3 protein once. The sample shows around 550,000 distinct CDR3 sequences, about 30% of them seen only once. The source material was PBMCs. These receptors were collected from a human donor in good health (CMV status not recorded). Some clones in this sample may be carry-over from other donors' samples.

This clonotype was counted only a few times. The chain recombines TRBV20-1 with TRBJ2-5, with TRBD2 matching over 9 bases. The germline V gene has CDR1 DFQATT and CDR2 SNEGSKA (reference sequence). The CDR3 runs 16 residues. V was clipped by 0 bases and J by 4 bases; unmatched bases: 9. The CDR3 sequence: CSARDLLAGAVETQYF. The CDR3 DNA reads as TGCAGTGCTAGAGATCTATTAGCGGGAGCGGTAGAGACCCAGTACTTC.

The chain's CDR3 is CASSSFGGTDTQYF. The CDR3 DNA reads TGTGCCAGCAGTAGTTTCGGAGGCACAGATACGCAGTATTTT. The chain uses TRBV7-3 and TRBJ2-3; no clear D gene. V was trimmed by 6 bases and J by 1 base, leaving 11 bases between them. Germline lookup yields CDR1 SGHTA and CDR2 FQGTGA. The CDR3 sequence is 14 residues long.

V and J are TRBV30 and TRBJ2-3; D is undetermined. The germline V and J ends were trimmed by 0 bases and 8 bases, with 15 bases remaining between them. This CDR3 region has 14 residues. CDR1 and CDR2 from the germline V gene are GTSNPN and SVGIG (reference sequence). The chain's CDR3 is CAWSVGVRLGTQYF. The CDR3 bases are TGTGCCTGGAGTGTCGGTGTGAGGCTGGGTACGCAGTATTTT.

This clonotype was detected many times. This chain connects TRBV11-2 to TRBJ1-4; D perhaps matches TRBD1 (5 bases). V was pared by 2 bases and J by 14 bases, with 15 bases between. The CDR3 loop spans 13 amino acids. Germline assignment: CDR1 SGHAT and CDR2 FQNNGV. The CDR3 loop is CASSLPQGQTLFF. In DNA, the CDR3 is TGTGCCAGCAGCTTACCCCAGGGCCAGACCCTGTTTTTT.

This clonotype showed up many times. This sequence joins TRBV7-2 and TRBJ2-1, with D unclear. V lost 1 base to trimming and J lost 0 bases, with 10 bases between them. Germline CDR1 SGHTA, CDR2 FQGNSA. CDR3 length: 16 residues. CDR3 sequence: CASSLVPASSYNEQFF. The CDR3 DNA is TGTGCCAGCAGCTTAGTTCCGGCCAGCTCCTACAATGAGCAGTTCTTC.

As for this clonotype: An end of the junction differs from the germline gene, which may be a read error. The chain recombines TRBV7-2 with TRBJ1-1; maybe TRBD1 (5 bases). CDR1 is SGHTA and CDR2 is FQGNSA in the germline V gene. The CDR3 length is 8 residues. The CDR3 reads CASSFDSF. CDR3 DNA sequence: TGTGCCAGCAGCTTTGACAGCTTT.

The sample holds a few counts of this clonotype. This rearrangement joins TRBV6-6 to TRBJ2-2; 8 nucleotides agree with TRBD2. The CDR3 contains 15 residues. CDR1 and CDR2 (germline): MNHNY, SVGAGI (reference sequence). Unmatched junction bases numbered 7, after V lost 4 bases and J lost 6 bases. CDR3: CASSSMTSAPGELFF. CDR3 nucleotide sequence: TGTGCCAGCAGTTCCATGACTAGCGCGCCCGGGGAGCTGTTTTTT.

This clonotype was counted many times. The V gene is TRBV7-2, the J gene TRBJ2-5, with D perhaps TRBD1 or TRBD2 (6 bases each). The CDR3 extends over 15 amino acids. Trimming took off 1 base at V and 4 bases at J, with 13 bases between the two ends. Germline lookup yields CDR1 SGHTA and CDR2 FQGNSA. The CDR3 coding sequence is TGTGCCAGCAGCTTAGTCCGCAGGGGAGGAGAGACCCAGTACTTC. Protein: CASSLVRRGGETQYF.

V and J are TRBV7-2 and TRBJ2-1; 9 bases are a match to TRBD2. The trim removed 2 bases at V and 8 bases at J, leaving 13 bases unmatched. The length of the CDR3 is 17 residues. Germline V lookup: CDR1 SGHTA, CDR2 FQGNSA. CDR3 DNA sequence: TGTGCCAGCAGCTTACGTCTAGCGGGGACTGCCGGGGATGAGCAGTTCTTC. Protein sequence: CASSLRLAGTAGDEQFF.

The gene calls are TRBV27 and TRBJ1-1; D not resolved. This CDR3 spans 15 amino acids. Looked up from germline, CDR1 is MNHEY and CDR2 is SMNVEV (reference sequence). The V gene lost 3 bases and the J gene lost 3 bases, with 14 bases spanning the gap. CDR3 amino acids: CASSFGPRGDTEAFF. DNA for the CDR3: TGTGCCAGCAGTTTTGGGCCCCGTGGGGACACTGAAGCTTTCTTT.

The chain carries TRBV20-1 and TRBJ2-1; tentatively, D is TRBD2 (7 bases). This CDR3 spans 14 amino acids. Germline V gene lookup returns CDR1 DFQATT and CDR2 SNEGSKA (reference sequence). V lost 4 bases to trimming and J lost 0 bases, with 10 bases between them. This CDR3 is CSAKAGHSYNEQFF. CDR3 sequence (DNA): TGCAGTGCTAAAGCGGGACACTCCTACAATGAGCAGTTCTTC.

The table lists this clonotype with a count of one. A much larger clone is a single base away; this may be a read error. The chain joins TRBV10-3 to TRBJ2-2; D is undetermined. Between the trimmed V and J ends, which lost 6 bases and 1 base, there was a span of 3 bases. The CDR3 sequence is 12 residues long. CDR1 is ENHRY and CDR2 is SYGVKD in the germline V gene. CDR3 in DNA: TGTGCCATCAGCGAGAACACCGGGGAGCTGTTTTTT. This sequence encodes CAISENTGELFF.

This clonotype was observed at least ten times. An end of the junction does not agree with germline; a read error may underlie this. The chain employs TRBV5-6 and TRBJ1-1; D is unresolved. In germline, CDR1 is SGHDT, CDR2 YYEEEE. The CDR3 sequence is 13 residues long. The CDR3 region has the DNA TGTGCCAGCAGCACCAGGTTGAACTCTGAAGCTTTCTTT. Translated: CASSTRLNSEAFF.

This clonotype appeared many times. V usage is TRBV7-9 and J usage is TRBJ1-2; TRBD1 agrees at 8 bases. The CDR3 has 14 residues. Germline V gene lookup returns CDR1 SEHNR and CDR2 FQNEAQ (reference sequence). The V segment lost 6 bases and the J segment 4 bases; nucleotides outside the gene matches: 7. The CDR3 loop is CASSQGASVYGYTF. CDR3 in DNA: TGTGCCAGCAGTCAGGGGGCGTCGGTCTATGGCTACACCTTC.

This clonotype came up many times. This sequence joins TRBV7-3 and TRBJ1-1; TRBD1 is a possible D gene (6 bases). The V gene's germline CDR1 is SGHTA and CDR2 FQGTGA. V shed 7 bases and J shed 0 bases, with 15 bases lying between them. This CDR3 region has 15 residues. Written as DNA, the CDR3 is TGTGCCAGCACAGTACAGGGTCCCGTGAACACTGAAGCTTTCTTT. Its protein product is CASTVQGPVNTEAFF.

The chain carries TRBV7-9 and TRBJ1-1, with TRBD1 matching over 9 bases. This CDR3 comprises 16 residues. With V trimmed by 8 bases and J by 6 bases, 16 bases remained unmatched. CDR1 is SEHNR, CDR2 FQNEAQ, per germline (reference sequence). CDR3 bases: TGTGCCAGCCAAATTCACCTGGGACAGGGAAGTCCTGAAGCTTTCTTT. Protein: CASQIHLGQGSPEAFF.

This clonotype has a handful of counts. The chain combines TRBV7-9 with TRBJ1-1, with TRBD1 identical over 8 bases. Unmatched junction bases numbered 8, after V lost 6 bases and J lost 2 bases. This CDR3 has 15 residues. CDR1 is SEHNR and CDR2 is FQNEAQ in the germline V gene (reference sequence). As DNA, the CDR3 is TGTGCCAGCAGTTCATCCGGACAGGGAAACACTGAAGCTTTCTTT. Translating it yields CASSSSGQGNTEAFF.

This sequence joins TRBV24-1 and TRBJ1-2, with 7 positions matching TRBD1. Germline V lookup: CDR1 KGHDR, CDR2 SFDVKD. V gave up 3 bases and J gave up 6 bases; unmatched junction bases: 6. The CDR3 sequence is 14 residues long. CDR3 region: CATSDPWTGNGYTF. CDR3 DNA: TGTGCCACCAGTGATCCCTGGACAGGCAATGGCTACACCTTC.

This chain connects TRBV2 to TRBJ1-1, with TRBD1 as a possible D gene (5 bases). V was shortened by 0 bases and J by 0 bases, with 23 bases between the two germline ends. The V gene's germline CDR1 is SNHLY and CDR2 FYNNEI. The CDR3 is made up of 20 amino acids. This CDR3 is CASSEAAPLGALDMNTEAFF. The CDR3, as DNA: TGTGCCAGCAGTGAAGCGGCCCCTCTCGGGGCCCTCGACATGAACACTGAAGCTTTCTTT.

The rearrangement links TRBV20-1 to TRBJ2-3, with 14 bases lining up with TRBD2. The CDR3 contains 14 residues. Germline loops: CDR1 DFQATT, CDR2 SNEGSKA (reference sequence). The ends lost 5 bases at V and 6 bases at J; junction bases unmatched: 4. CDR3 amino acids: CSAVGLAGVDTQYF. CDR3 nucleotides: TGCAGTGCTGTGGGACTAGCGGGAGTGGATACGCAGTATTTT.

The gene calls are TRBV12-3 or TRBV12-4 and TRBJ2-1; TRBD2 matches 7 bases. The CDR3 totals 14 residues. V was pared by 8 bases and J by 4 bases, with 8 bases of the junction left unmatched. Written as DNA, the CDR3 is TGTGCCAGCCTGTGGCTAGCGGAGTACAATGAGCAGTTCTTC. Its protein product is CASLWLAEYNEQFF.

The chain links TRBV19 to TRBJ2-3, with 9 bases aligning to TRBD2. From germline, CDR1 is LNHDA and CDR2 SQIVND (reference sequence). The CDR3 totals 16 residues. The V and J ends lost 4 bases and 6 bases, in that order; junction bases with no gene match: 11. As DNA, the CDR3 is TGTGCCAGTAGTACTACTAGCGGGCCCGCCGGGGATACGCAGTATTTT. Encoded protein: CASSTTSGPAGDTQYF.

This clonotype was counted at least ten times. V and J are TRBV12-3 or TRBV12-4 and TRBJ1-2, with 8 bases identical to TRBD1. Trimming removed 5 bases from V and 4 bases from J; junction bases left unmatched: 12. This CDR3 has 16 amino acids. This CDR3 reads CASSLQGQEIGYGYTF. CDR3 DNA sequence: TGTGCCAGCAGTCTCCAGGGACAGGAAATAGGCTATGGCTACACCTTC.

The V call is TRBV6-6, the J call TRBJ2-2; a possible D gene is TRBD2 (5 bases). There are 12 residues in the CDR3. Looked up from germline, CDR1 is MNHNY and CDR2 is SVGAGI (reference sequence). V was pared by 5 bases and J by 8 bases, with 9 bases between. The DNA for the CDR3 is TGTGCCAGCAGTCCGGGAAGTGGGGAGCTGTTTTTT. Translation gives CASSPGSGELFF.

The sample holds many counts of this clonotype. This chain connects TRBV6-1 to TRBJ2-7, with D possibly matching TRBD1 (5 bases). The germline gives CDR1 MNHNS, CDR2 SASEGT. The V end lost 8 bases, the J end lost 0 bases, and 11 bases lay between the germline ends. CDR3 length: 13 residues. The CDR3 protein is CASGQQASYEQYF. The CDR3 bases are TGTGCCAGCGGTCAACAGGCCTCCTACGAGCAGTACTTC.

This sequence joins TRBV12-5 and TRBJ2-1; 11 bases agree with TRBD2. CDR1 and CDR2 from the germline V gene are LGHNT and FRNRAP. V shed 5 bases, J shed 10 bases, and the junction held 13 bases outside the gene matches. The CDR3 has 16 residues. CDR3 residues: CASGRPGLADFGEQFF. DNA of the CDR3: TGTGCTAGTGGTCGCCCGGGACTAGCGGACTTTGGAGAGCAGTTCTTC.

This clonotype has just a few counts. CDR3 sequence reads: CASSFIRGRALNSPLHF. Written as DNA, the CDR3 is TGTGCCAGCAGTTTCATCAGGGGGCGTGCCTTAAATTCACCCCTCCACTTT. This sequence joins TRBV12-3 or TRBV12-4 and TRBJ1-6; 8 bases are a match to TRBD1. The trim removed 3 bases at V and 7 bases at J, leaving 11 bases unmatched. This CDR3 comprises 17 residues.

In its sample, this clonotype was seen many times. The V and J genes are TRBV6-2 or TRBV6-3 and TRBJ2-1; a weak D match, TRBD1 (5 bases). In germline, CDR1 is MNHEY, CDR2 SVGEGT. This CDR3 is 15 amino acids long. Between the trimmed V and J ends, which lost 3 bases and 8 bases, there was a span of 17 bases. The CDR3 DNA sequence: TGTGCCAGCAGTTATGGGCAGGGTTTCAGGTATGAGCAGTTCTTC. Amino acids: CASSYGQGFRYEQFF.

The chain combines TRBV28 with TRBJ1-4, with TRBD1 identical over 7 bases. V gave up 4 bases and J gave up 3 bases; unmatched junction bases: 8. This CDR3 is built from 16 residues. CDR1 and CDR2 (germline): MDHEN, SYDVKM. CDR3 sequence reads: CASSSAGTVSNEKLFF. In DNA form, the CDR3 reads TGTGCCAGCAGTTCCGCCGGGACAGTCTCTAATGAAAAACTGTTTTTT.